The 4 T cell receptor beta chains below come from one sample, sequenced in a study of T cells after yellow fever vaccination. Each CDR3 protein is one row after TCRdb ran MiXCR on the 5' RACE reads. This sample carries 60,000 or so distinct CDR3 sequences, approximately 6.9% of them seen once, and the ten largest clones take under 45%. The source material was CD8+ T cells sorted from PBMCs, sampled on the day of the first yellow fever vaccination. Receptors originate from a man aged 18 to 35 who received the YFV17D yellow fever vaccine.

This clonotype was detected many times. The CDR3 region is CSVALRSSYEQYF. CDR3 DNA: TGCAGCGTTGCACTGAGGAGCTCCTACGAGCAGTACTTC. The gene calls are TRBV29-1 and TRBJ2-7; the D is unclear. The CDR3 extends over 13 amino acids. V lost 4 bases and J 0 bases, leaving 10 bases between the germline ends. CDR1 and CDR2 (germline): SQVTM, ANQGSEA.

The chain uses TRBV5-4 and TRBJ2-2, with D possibly called TRBD1 or TRBD2 (6 bases each). The CDR3 has 14 amino acids. Trimming cost V 1 base and J 7 bases, with 11 bases left between them. Per the germline V gene, CDR1 is SGHNT and CDR2 is YYREEE (reference sequence). Here the CDR3 DNA reads TGTGCCAGCAGCTTGTACGGGGGCGGCGGGGAGCTGTTTTTT. Protein product: CASSLYGGGGELFF.

This clonotype was detected ten times or more. The rearrangement uses TRBV9 and TRBJ2-3, with 9 bases matching TRBD1. Germline V CDR1 and CDR2: SGDLS, YYNGEE. The CDR3 is made up of 15 amino acids. Trimming removed 4 bases from V and 2 bases from J; junction bases left unmatched: 5. In DNA form, the CDR3 reads TGTGCCAGCAGCCTCTGGACAGGGGTCACAGATACGCAGTATTTT. It encodes CASSLWTGVTDTQYF.

This sequence joins TRBV11-2 and TRBJ2-7, with a possible D match to TRBD2 (5 bases). Germline V lookup: CDR1 SGHAT, CDR2 FQNNGV. V was shortened by 5 bases and J by 6 bases, with 17 bases between the two germline ends. The CDR3 runs 14 residues. CDR3 sequence: CASSAPTSRTEQYF. The CDR3 DNA follows: TGTGCCAGCAGCGCACCTACTAGTCGGACCGAGCAGTACTTC.